This T cell receptor (beta chain) was documented in a study of CD4 and CD8 cells across lung adenocarcinoma regions. TCRdb passed the PCR reads through MiXCR, listing each CDR3 protein once. This sample has around 15,000 distinct CDR3 sequences; 55% occur once, and the top ten carry approximately 30%. Localized lung adenocarcinoma, a non-small cell lung cancer, affected the donors. Losses at the gene ends were 3 bases for V and 1 base for J; bases not matched to a gene: 3. The germline V gene has CDR1 SGHRS and CDR2 YFSETQ. There are 14 residues in the CDR3. The origin of this receptor is a female donor with lung adenocarcinoma. The CD4 and CD8 labels of this study may be unreliable. The chain combines TRBV5-1 with TRBJ1-2; 7 bases are shared with TRBD1. The sample consisted of CD8+ T cells from the center of a lung tumor. The CDR3 here is CASSWDSYNYGYTF. CDR3 DNA: TGCGCCAGCAGCTGGGACAGCTATAACTATGGCTACACCTTC.